Below are 31 T cell receptor beta chains sequenced from a single sample in a study of blood T cell repertoires in COVID-19. TCRdb keeps only in-frame clones here, not all; method: immunoSEQ multiplex PCR. Among fewer than 95,000 clones listed, about 74% were seen once. The sample consisted of peripheral blood. Receptors originate from a man in his 70s with COVID-19, enrolled during active disease.

The rearrangement uses TRBV19 and TRBJ1-4; 7 nucleotides match TRBD1. This CDR3 region has 15 residues. Germline CDR1 and CDR2: LNHDA and SQIVND (reference sequence). Trimming at V came to 5 bases and at J to 5 bases, leaving 8 bases not matched to a gene. The CDR3 spells CASSPRGRGNEKLFF. DNA for the CDR3: TGTGCCAGTAGTCCCAGGGGGAGAGGAAATGAAAAACTGTTTTTT.

V is TRBV3-1 (or the pseudogene TRBV3-2) and J is TRBJ2-1, with TRBD2 matching over 14 bases. The germline CDR1 and CDR2 sequences are LGHDT and YNNKEL (reference sequence). Losses at the gene ends were 7 bases for V and 5 bases for J; bases not matched to a gene: 10. The CDR3 has 17 amino acids. The chain's CDR3 is CASIGTSGSSSHNEQFF. The CDR3 nucleotides are TGTGCCAGCATCGGGACTAGCGGGAGTAGTTCCCACAATGAGCAGTTCTTC.

V gene TRBV5-1 combines with J gene TRBJ2-3; D is perhaps TRBD2 (6 bases). The CDR3 has 15 residues. Germline V gene sequence: CDR1 SGHRS, CDR2 YFSETQ. V lost 4 bases and J lost 1, with 13 bases in between. The CDR3 DNA sequence: TGCGCCAGCAGCCCCGGAGGGCCAGGCACAGATACGCAGTATTTT. It codes for CASSPGGPGTDTQYF.

The table lists this clone with a few counts. The chain employs TRBV3-1 (or the pseudogene TRBV3-2) and TRBJ2-6; D remains unclear. Germline V gene data show CDR1 as LGHDT and CDR2 as YNNKEL (reference sequence). The CDR3 has 15 residues. The V and J ends lost 7 bases and 3 bases respectively, with 13 bases between them. This chain's CDR3 is CASTLGISGANVLTF. The CDR3 nucleotides read TGTGCCAGCACTCTCGGTATAAGTGGGGCCAACGTCCTGACTTTC.

The chain employs TRBV10-2 and TRBJ2-1; D is perhaps TRBD2 (5 bases). Trimming cost V 6 bases and J 7 bases, with 13 bases left between them. Germline CDR1 and CDR2: WSHSY and SAAADI. The CDR3 sequence is 13 residues long. CDR3 amino acids: CASRPSRENEQFF. The DNA for the CDR3 is TGCGCCAGCAGGCCGTCGAGGGAGAATGAGCAGTTCTTC.

The chain combines TRBV7-9 with TRBJ2-2; 9 positions match TRBD1. The germline V gene encodes CDR1 SEHNR and CDR2 FQNEAQ (reference sequence). V was pared by 5 bases and J by 3 bases, with 10 bases of the junction left unmatched. The CDR3 is 17 amino acids. The CDR3: CASSPRSGTGHTGELFF. The CDR3 DNA reads as TGTGCCAGCAGCCCCCGAAGTGGGACAGGGCACACCGGGGAGCTGTTTTTT.

The rearrangement uses TRBV4-3 and TRBJ1-2; 7 bases fit TRBD1. The CDR3 loop spans 17 amino acids. J was trimmed by 2 bases and V by 0 bases; bases with no gene match: 9. The germline CDR1 and CDR2 sequences are LGHNA and YSLEER. CDR3 sequence (DNA): TGCGCCAGCAGCCAAGAACCTGGCAGGGGGAAAAACTATGGCTACACCTTC. It codes for CASSQEPGRGKNYGYTF.

This clone was seen only a few times. V usage is TRBV5-1 and J usage is TRBJ2-1, with a tentative D call TRBD1 (6 bases). The CDR3 totals 13 residues. Trimming stripped 3 bases from V and 8 bases from J, with 12 bases between. Germline V gene lookup returns CDR1 SGHRS and CDR2 YFSETQ. CDR3: CASSSQQGYEQFF. The CDR3, as DNA: TGCGCCAGCAGCTCTCAACAGGGATATGAGCAGTTCTTC.

The V and J genes are TRBV10-3 and TRBJ2-2; 9 nucleotides align to TRBD1. The CDR3 covers 14 residues. V dropped 10 bases and J dropped 1; count of bases not matched to a gene: 4. Germline V gene sequence: CDR1 ENHRY, CDR2 SYGVKD. The CDR3 nucleotides read TGTGCCACCCGGGACAGGGAGAACACCGGGGAGCTGTTTTTT. It encodes CATRDRENTGELFF.

The rearrangement uses TRBV5-6 and TRBJ2-1; TRBD2 agrees at 7 bases. The CDR3 has 14 amino acids. Looked up from germline, CDR1 is SGHDT and CDR2 is YYEEEE. Trimming at V came to 2 bases and at J to 8 bases, leaving 7 bases not matched to a gene. The CDR3 nucleotides read TGTGCCAGCAGCTTAGCGGGGCCCTTTTATGAGCAGTTCTTC. This sequence encodes CASSLAGPFYEQFF.

This rearrangement joins TRBV28 to TRBJ1-2, with TRBD1 identical over 9 bases. Looked up from germline, CDR1 is MDHEN and CDR2 is SYDVKM. The length of the CDR3 is 13 residues. The V and J ends lost 5 bases and 7 bases, in that order; junction bases with no gene match: 5. CDR3 protein: CASSTWDRVGYTF. For the CDR3, the DNA is TGTGCCAGCAGTACCTGGGACAGGGTTGGCTACACCTTC.

The chain links TRBV24-1 to TRBJ2-1, with 12 bases matching TRBD1. The junction had 14 bases not matched to a gene; V was cut back by 11 bases and J by 7 bases. This CDR3 contains 16 residues. CDR1 and CDR2 from the germline V gene are KGHDR and SFDVKD. The CDR3 nucleotides read TGTGCCAGCCACAGCGGAGGGACAGGGGGCATTAATGAGCAGTTCTTC. It specifies CASHSGGTGGINEQFF.

This chain uses TRBV2 with TRBJ2-1; TRBD2 matches at 14 bases. V trimming: 6 bases; J trimming: 10 bases; junction bases outside the gene matches: 14. Germline V lookup: CDR1 SNHLY, CDR2 FYNNEI. CDR3 length: 17 amino acids. CDR3 coding DNA: TGTGCCAGCAGCCCAGGACTAGCGGGAGGACACTTAGGAGAGCAGTTCTTC. It codes for CASSPGLAGGHLGEQFF.

V is TRBV5-1 and J is TRBJ2-7, with 8 nucleotides matching TRBD2. CDR1 SGHRS and CDR2 YFSETQ come from the germline V gene. The CDR3 contains 14 residues. V lost 0 bases and J lost 3; bases outside the gene matches: 2. The CDR3 here is CASSLELAVYEQYF. CDR3 DNA sequence: TGCGCCAGCAGCTTGGAACTAGCGGTCTACGAGCAGTACTTC.

The V and J genes are TRBV9 and TRBJ2-7, with 14 bases that match TRBD2. Germline-derived CDR1 and CDR2 are SGDLS and YYNGEE. CDR3 length: 17 residues. V shed 4 bases and J 4 bases; nucleotides not matched to a gene: 10. The CDR3 nucleotides are TGTGCCAGCAGCAAGACTAGCGGGAGGGCCGGGGGGTACGAGCAGTACTTC. As protein: CASSKTSGRAGGYEQYF.

The chain carries TRBV9 and TRBJ2-1, with 11 bases matching TRBD2. This CDR3 is built from 15 residues. Germline CDR1 reads SGDLS; CDR2 reads YYNGEE. Trimming at V came to 6 bases and at J to 9 bases, leaving 11 bases not matched to a gene. The CDR3 nucleotides read TGTGCCAGCACCGGTACGGCTAGCGGGAGGACTGAGCAGTTCTTC. Amino acids: CASTGTASGRTEQFF.

This clone was found once. The J gene is TRBJ2-1, the V gene TRBV19; the match to TRBD2 covers 7 bases. V gave up 2 bases and J gave up 4 bases; unmatched junction bases: 8. The germline CDR1 and CDR2 sequences are LNHDA and SQIVND (reference sequence). The CDR3 sequence is 16 residues long. The chain's CDR3 is CASSILPGLLYNEQFF. CDR3 nucleotides: TGTGCCAGTAGTATACTCCCGGGACTACTATACAATGAGCAGTTCTTC.

J is TRBJ1-2 and V is TRBV15; D unresolved. The germline V and J ends were trimmed by 3 bases and 2 bases, with 7 bases remaining between them. This CDR3 is 13 amino acids long. Germline lookup yields CDR1 LNHNV and CDR2 YYDKDF (reference sequence). DNA for the CDR3: TGTGCCACCAGCAGTCACACCAACTATGGCTACACCTTC. It specifies CATSSHTNYGYTF. The variable domain in full, with the rest retrieved from reference TRBV15 and TRBJ1-2, is DAMVIQNPRYQVTQFGKPVTLSCSQTLNHNVMYWYQQKSSQAPKLLFHYYDKDFNNEADTPDNFQSRRPNTSFCFLDIRSPGLGDTAMYLCATSSHTNYGYTFGSGTRLTVV.

This chain joins TRBV24-1 and TRBJ2-7; 8 bases are a match to TRBD2. Germline loops: CDR1 KGHDR, CDR2 SFDVKD. V shed 9 bases, J shed 3 bases, and the junction held 6 bases outside the gene matches. The CDR3 spans 13 residues. The CDR3: CATAPGGGYEQYF. The CDR3 DNA sequence: TGTGCCACCGCCCCGGGGGGGGGCTACGAGCAGTACTTC.

This clone appeared a single time. The gene calls are TRBV7-3 and TRBJ1-1; weak D call: TRBD1 (6 bases). The germline V gene has CDR1 SGHTA and CDR2 FQGTGA. The V gene lost 2 bases and the J gene lost 3 bases, with 13 bases spanning the gap. This CDR3 is built from 15 residues. The CDR3 spells CASSLFPGAYTEAFF. CDR3 nucleotides: TGTGCCAGCAGCTTATTTCCAGGGGCTTACACTGAAGCTTTCTTT.

The chain joins TRBV4-1 to TRBJ2-5; D gene uncertain. CDR1 and CDR2 from the germline V gene are MGHRA and YSYEKL. The CDR3 is 14 residues long. Trimming removed 2 bases at V and 4 bases at J, with 11 bases between. CDR3 protein: CASSQFMSGETQYF. The CDR3 DNA follows: TGCGCCAGCAGCCAATTTATGTCCGGAGAGACCCAGTACTTC.

The rearrangement links TRBV27 to TRBJ2-1; D possibly corresponds to TRBD1 (6 bases). The V end was cut by 7 bases, the J end by 2 bases, with 18 bases between. CDR1 is MNHEY, CDR2 SMNVEV, per germline (reference sequence). The CDR3 is made up of 16 amino acids. The CDR3 coding sequence is TGTGCCAGCACGCAGCAGGGGTTTTCGGCCTACAATGAGCAGTTCTTC. Translation gives CASTQQGFSAYNEQFF.

This sequence joins TRBV19 and TRBJ2-7, with D possibly matching TRBD1 (6 bases). Germline V CDR1 and CDR2: LNHDA, SQIVND (reference sequence). The V end lost 3 bases, the J end lost 3 bases, and 9 bases lay between the germline ends. There are 13 residues in the CDR3. CDR3 loop: CASSIGRGYEQYF. The CDR3 DNA reads TGTGCCAGTAGTATTGGCAGGGGCTACGAGCAGTACTTC.

The chain recombines TRBV6-5 with TRBJ1-2; tentatively, D is TRBD1 (5 bases). There are 14 residues in the CDR3. Germline lookup yields CDR1 MNHEY and CDR2 SVGAGI. The V end lost 8 bases, the J end lost 8 bases, and 21 bases lay between the germline ends. DNA for the CDR3: TGTGCCAGCGCGCCCCAGGTCGGGGGGTACGGCTACACCTTC. Protein sequence: CASAPQVGGYGYTF.

This chain uses TRBV11-2 with TRBJ1-3, with a tentative D call TRBD1 (6 bases). Germline V lookup: CDR1 SGHAT, CDR2 FQNNGV. This CDR3 has 15 amino acids. Trimming stripped 4 bases from V and 1 base from J, with 11 bases between. The CDR3 DNA reads as TGTGCCAGCAGCTCACAGGGAGGGTCTGGAAACACCATATATTTT. Translating gives CASSSQGGSGNTIYF. Using reference TRBV11-2 and TRBJ1-3 for the parts outside the CDR3, the full variable domain is EAGVAQSPRYKIIEKRQSVAFWCNPISGHATLYWYQQILGQGPKLLIQFQNNGVVDDSQLPKDRFSAERLKGVDSTLKIQPAKLEDSAVYLCASSSQGGSGNTIYFGEGSWLTVV.

The chain's CDR3 is CASSSLSGTTYEQYF. DNA of the CDR3: TGTGCCAGCAGTTCCTTGTCCGGGACTACCTACGAGCAGTACTTC. This sequence joins TRBV6-5 and TRBJ2-7, with 7 bases lining up with TRBD2. Per the germline V gene, CDR1 is MNHEY and CDR2 is SVGAGI. The CDR3 totals 15 residues. J lost 2 bases, V lost 4 bases, and 8 bases had no gene match.

This clone has more than one count but fewer than ten. The J gene is TRBJ2-7, the V gene TRBV9, with 8 bases identical to TRBD1. Per germline, CDR1 SGDLS and CDR2 YYNGEE. This CDR3 has 14 residues. After removal of 0 bases from V and 4 bases from J, the junction contained 3 bases not matched to a gene. CDR3 sequence (DNA): TGTGCCAGCAGCGTAGGGACAGGGAGGTACGAGCAGTACTTC. It specifies CASSVGTGRYEQYF.

This clone showed up just a few times. The rearrangement joins TRBV7-3 to TRBJ2-2, with unresolved D. The CDR3 runs 14 residues. V lost 2 bases to trimming and J lost 3 bases, with 7 bases between them. Germline-derived CDR1 and CDR2 are SGHTA and FQGTGA. The CDR3 nucleotides read TGTGCCAGCAGCTTATTTCGGGACACCGGGGAGCTGTTTTTT. This translates into CASSLFRDTGELFF.

The chain combines TRBV9 with TRBJ2-2, with 8 bases lining up with TRBD1. The CDR3 covers 16 residues. Germline CDR1 is SGDLS and CDR2 is YYNGEE. V lost 3 bases and J lost 4; bases outside the gene matches: 8. The CDR3 sequence is CASSATGAVGTGELFF. CDR3 nucleotides: TGTGCCAGCAGCGCGACAGGGGCGGTGGGCACCGGGGAGCTGTTTTTT.

This clone was found a few times. The chain joins TRBV5-8 to TRBJ2-7; D unclear. The CDR3 sequence is 12 residues long. Trimming removed 4 bases from V and 0 bases from J, with 5 bases in between. Per germline, CDR1 SGHTS and CDR2 YDEGEE. CDR3 in amino acids: CASSLSSYEQYF. The CDR3 region has the DNA TGTGCCAGCAGCCTGAGCTCCTACGAGCAGTACTTC.

This chain uses TRBV6-5 with TRBJ2-1; D may be TRBD2 (6 bases). CDR1 is MNHEY, CDR2 SVGAGI, per germline. Trimming left V 5 bases short and J 9 bases short, with 14 bases between. CDR3 size: 13 residues. CDR3 region: CASSNFVAAEQFF. DNA for the CDR3: TGTGCCAGCAGTAATTTCGTAGCGGCTGAGCAGTTCTTC.